The next 18 T cell receptor beta chains were all read from a single sample in a study of blood T cell repertoires in COVID-19. Sequencing used immunoSEQ multiplex PCR; TCRdb keeps in-frame clones, though not all of them. The sample consists of around 150,000 clones, 77% of them appearing once. Specimen: peripheral blood. Source of these receptors: a woman between 45 and 60 years old with active or convalescent COVID-19.

The chain joins TRBV6-1 to TRBJ1-1; D is ambiguous. CDR3 length: 14 amino acids. Germline V lookup: CDR1 MNHNS, CDR2 SASEGT. Trimming took off 2 bases at V and 0 bases at J, with 7 bases between the two ends. The CDR3 DNA reads TGTGCCAGCAGTGAATGGGCCTTGAACACTGAAGCTTTCTTT. This encodes CASSEWALNTEAFF.

This clone was seen a few times. The chain employs TRBV7-2 and TRBJ2-7; TRBD1 is a possible D gene (5 bases). This CDR3 contains 14 residues. Trimming pared 1 base from V and 5 bases from J, leaving 12 bases between. Per germline, CDR1 SGHTA and CDR2 FQGNSA. The chain's CDR3 is CASSLGQGFNEQYF. The CDR3 DNA follows: TGTGCCAGCAGCTTAGGGCAGGGTTTCAACGAGCAGTACTTC.

V gene TRBV29-1 combines with J gene TRBJ1-1, with a tentative D call TRBD1 (6 bases). The germline V gene encodes CDR1 SQVTM and CDR2 ANQGSEA. The CDR3 spans 13 residues. The V and J ends lost 8 bases and 1 base respectively, with 14 bases between them. CDR3 amino acids: CSTSDRRNTEAFF. CDR3 nucleotide sequence: TGCAGCACATCCGACAGGAGGAACACTGAAGCTTTCTTT.

The V call is TRBV15, the J call TRBJ2-1, with 7 bases matching TRBD1. V was pared by 3 bases and J by 2 bases, with 7 bases of the junction left unmatched. Germline V CDR1 and CDR2: LNHNV, YYDKDF (reference sequence). The CDR3 covers 16 residues. The CDR3, as DNA: TGTGCCACCAGCAGTGCCCGGGACAGACCCTACAATGAGCAGTTCTTC. Translated, it gives CATSSARDRPYNEQFF.

The genes are TRBV5-4 and TRBJ2-1, with TRBD2 as a possible D gene (6 bases). Trimming shortened V by 0 bases and J by 6 bases, and 13 bases separated the two germline ends. Germline V gives CDR1 SGHNT, CDR2 YYREEE (reference sequence). The length of the CDR3 is 15 residues. Here the CDR3 reads CASSLEREWGNEQFF. The CDR3 nucleotides read TGTGCCAGCAGCTTGGAACGGGAGTGGGGCAATGAGCAGTTCTTC.

The rearrangement links TRBV11-3 to TRBJ2-3, with TRBD2 matching 15 bases. Trimming removed 5 bases from V and 3 bases from J; junction bases left unmatched: 3. This CDR3 has 16 residues. Germline V lookup: CDR1 SGHNT, CDR2 YENEEA. CDR3 coding DNA: TGTGCCAGCAGCCCCGGGACTAGCGGGAGGACAGATACGCAGTATTTT. Its protein is CASSPGTSGRTDTQYF.

This chain joins TRBV4-3 and TRBJ2-1, with D possibly TRBD2 on 5 matching bases. CDR3 size: 14 residues. Germline CDR1 LGHNA, CDR2 YSLEER. The V end was cut by 4 bases, the J end by 4 bases, with 11 bases between. The CDR3 nucleotides read TGCGCCAGCAGCCGTCAAAGAGGGTACAATGAGCAGTTCTTC. Its protein product is CASSRQRGYNEQFF.

This clone was counted a single time. The chain is built from TRBV30 and TRBJ1-1, with D unresolved. The ends were cut back, 4 bases at V and 5 bases at J, with 17 bases in the middle. This CDR3 spans 14 amino acids. CDR1 and CDR2 from the germline V gene are GTSNPN and SVGIG (reference sequence). The CDR3 loop reads CAWTGRAVGTEAFF. CDR3 sequence (DNA): TGTGCCTGGACGGGAAGGGCTGTGGGTACTGAAGCTTTCTTT.

The chain carries TRBV28 and TRBJ1-4; D is uncertain. V was cut by 6 bases and J by 10 bases, with 12 bases left in between. The CDR3 is 12 residues long. CDR1 MDHEN and CDR2 SYDVKM come from the germline V gene. The CDR3 protein is CASRAGLLKLFF. CDR3 nucleotides: TGTGCCAGCAGGGCAGGACTGCTAAAACTGTTTTTT. Full variable domain (rest looked up from reference TRBV28 and TRBJ1-4): DVKVTQSSRYLVKRTGEKVFLECVQDMDHENMFWYRQDPGLGLRLIYFSYDVKMKEKGDIPEGYSVSREKKERFSLILESASTNQTSMYLCASRAGLLKLFFGSGTQLSVL.

This clone has just one count. This rearrangement joins TRBV30 to TRBJ1-2; 9 bases line up with TRBD1. The J segment lost 8 bases and the V segment lost 1 base, leaving 5 bases of the junction unmatched. Germline V gene lookup returns CDR1 GTSNPN and CDR2 SVGIG (reference sequence). This CDR3 is 13 amino acids long. The CDR3 loop is CAWSGGQGGGYTF. The CDR3 bases are TGTGCCTGGAGTGGGGGACAGGGTGGCGGCTACACCTTC. The variable domain in full, completed from reference TRBV30 and TRBJ1-2, reads SQTIHQWPATLVQPVGSPLSLECTVEGTSNPNLYWYRQAAGRGLQLLFYSVGIGQISSEVPQNLSASRPQDRQFILSSKKLLLSDSGFYLCAWSGGQGGGYTFGSGTRLTVV.

CDR3: CASSHRGLQETQYF. In nucleotides, the CDR3 is TGTGCCAGCAGCCATAGGGGTCTACAAGAGACCCAGTACTTC. This chain links TRBV3-1 (or the pseudogene TRBV3-2) with TRBJ2-5; a weak D match, TRBD1 (5 bases). This CDR3 contains 14 residues. The V end was cut by 3 bases, the J end by 2 bases, with 10 bases between. Germline CDR1 LGHDT, CDR2 YNNKEL (reference sequence).

By share, this clone counts as medium-sized (0.01 to 0.1%). At one end, the junction sequence differs from germline, possibly due to a read error. J is TRBJ2-3 and V is TRBV18; 9 nucleotides match TRBD2. CDR1 and CDR2 (germline): KGHSH, LQKENI. The CDR3 sequence is 15 residues long. Here the CDR3 reads CASSPSGTSKDTQYF. CDR3 bases: TGTGCCAGCTCACCCTCCGGGACTAGCAAAGATACGCAGTATTTT. The full variable domain, rest sourced from reference TRBV18 and TRBJ2-3, is NAGVMQNPRHLVRRRGQEARLRCSPMKGHSHVYWYRQLPEEGLKFMVYLQKENIIDESGMPKERFSAEFPKEGPSILRIQQVVRGDSAAYFCASSPSGTSKDTQYFGPGTRLTVL.

The V call is TRBV4-3, the J call TRBJ2-7; TRBD1 agrees at 7 bases. The V and J ends lost 0 bases and 2 bases, in that order; junction bases with no gene match: 4. The germline CDR1 and CDR2 sequences are LGHNA and YSLEER. This CDR3 comprises 15 residues. DNA for the CDR3: TGCGCCAGCAGCCAAGATTCCGGGACAGCCTACGAGCAGTACTTC. Amino acids: CASSQDSGTAYEQYF.

V usage is TRBV7-8 and J usage is TRBJ1-2; D not certain. Between the trimmed V and J ends, which lost 1 base and 3 bases, there was a span of 6 bases. The length of the CDR3 is 13 residues. The germline V gene has CDR1 SGHVS and CDR2 FQNEAQ. The CDR3 protein is CASSLVADYGYTF. The CDR3 DNA follows: TGTGCCAGCAGCTTAGTGGCAGACTATGGCTACACCTTC.

This chain connects TRBV28 to TRBJ2-7, with a possible D match to TRBD1 (6 bases). CDR1 is MDHEN, CDR2 SYDVKM, per germline. V dropped 8 bases and J dropped 6 bases, with 17 bases sitting between them. The CDR3 loop spans 13 amino acids. The CDR3, as DNA: TGTGCCAGCCGACTTTCTGTAGGGGGCGAGCAGTACTTC. This encodes CASRLSVGGEQYF.

The V call is TRBV5-6, the J call TRBJ2-7; 7 bases map to TRBD2. Germline V lookup: CDR1 SGHDT, CDR2 YYEEEE. The trim removed 4 bases at V and 2 bases at J, leaving 6 bases unmatched. The CDR3 extends over 14 amino acids. The CDR3: CASSGLAATYEQYF. As DNA, the CDR3 is TGTGCCAGCAGCGGCCTAGCGGCCACCTACGAGCAGTACTTC.

The rearrangement joins TRBV2 to TRBJ2-5; a possible D gene is TRBD2 (5 bases). Trimming pared 0 bases from V and 3 bases from J, leaving 11 bases between. Germline lookup yields CDR1 SNHLY and CDR2 FYNNEI. This CDR3 is built from 15 residues. In DNA, the CDR3 is TGTGCCAGCAGTGAAGCGCCTAGCCGGGAAGAGACCCAGTACTTC. This sequence encodes CASSEAPSREETQYF.

J is TRBJ1-1 and V is TRBV18; D possibly corresponds to TRBD1 (6 bases). The CDR3 spans 17 residues. Germline V gene lookup returns CDR1 KGHSH and CDR2 LQKENI. V lost 0 bases to trimming and J lost 4 bases, with 18 bases between them. The CDR3 here is CASSPPNRGGWGTEAFF. DNA of the CDR3: TGTGCCAGCTCACCACCGAATAGAGGGGGATGGGGCACTGAAGCTTTCTTT.